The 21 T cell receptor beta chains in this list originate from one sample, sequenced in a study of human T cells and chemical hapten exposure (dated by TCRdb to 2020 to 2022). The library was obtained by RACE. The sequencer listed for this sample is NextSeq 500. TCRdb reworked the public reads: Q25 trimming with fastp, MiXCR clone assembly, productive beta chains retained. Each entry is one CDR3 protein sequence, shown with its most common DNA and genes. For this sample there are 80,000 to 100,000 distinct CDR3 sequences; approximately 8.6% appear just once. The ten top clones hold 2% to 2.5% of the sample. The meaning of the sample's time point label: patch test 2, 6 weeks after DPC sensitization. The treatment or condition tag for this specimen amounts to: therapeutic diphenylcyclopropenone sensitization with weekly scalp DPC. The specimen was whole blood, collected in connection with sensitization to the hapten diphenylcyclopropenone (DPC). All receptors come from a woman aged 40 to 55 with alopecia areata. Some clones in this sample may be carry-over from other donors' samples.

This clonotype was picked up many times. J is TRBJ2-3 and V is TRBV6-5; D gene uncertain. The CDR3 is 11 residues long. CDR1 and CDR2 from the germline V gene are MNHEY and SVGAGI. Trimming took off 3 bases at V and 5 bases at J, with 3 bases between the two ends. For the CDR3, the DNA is TGTGCCAGCAGTTATAGAGATACGCAGTATTTT. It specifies CASSYRDTQYF.

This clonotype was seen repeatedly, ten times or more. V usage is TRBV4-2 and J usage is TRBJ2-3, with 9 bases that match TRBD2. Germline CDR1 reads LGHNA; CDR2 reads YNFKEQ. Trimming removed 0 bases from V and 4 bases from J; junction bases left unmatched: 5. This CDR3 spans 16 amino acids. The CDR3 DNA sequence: TGTGCCAGCAGCCAAGATCTGACTAGCGGAGCAGATACGCAGTATTTT. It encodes CASSQDLTSGADTQYF.

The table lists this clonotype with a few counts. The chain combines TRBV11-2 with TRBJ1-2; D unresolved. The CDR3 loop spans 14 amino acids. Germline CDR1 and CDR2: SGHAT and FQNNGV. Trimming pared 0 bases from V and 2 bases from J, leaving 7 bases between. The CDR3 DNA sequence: TGTGCCAGCAGCTTAGATCTAAGGAACTATGGCTACACCTTC. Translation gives CASSLDLRNYGYTF. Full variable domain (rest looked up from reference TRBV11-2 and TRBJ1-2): EAGVAQSPRYKIIEKRQSVAFWCNPISGHATLYWYQQILGQGPKLLIQFQNNGVVDDSQLPKDRFSAERLKGVDSTLKIQPAKLEDSAVYLCASSLDLRNYGYTFGSGTRLTVV.

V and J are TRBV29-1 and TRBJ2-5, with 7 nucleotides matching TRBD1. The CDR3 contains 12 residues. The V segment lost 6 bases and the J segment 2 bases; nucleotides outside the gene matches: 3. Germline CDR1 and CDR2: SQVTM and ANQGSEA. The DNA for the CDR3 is TGCAGCGTCCACAGGGGTCAAGAGACCCAGTACTTC. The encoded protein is CSVHRGQETQYF.

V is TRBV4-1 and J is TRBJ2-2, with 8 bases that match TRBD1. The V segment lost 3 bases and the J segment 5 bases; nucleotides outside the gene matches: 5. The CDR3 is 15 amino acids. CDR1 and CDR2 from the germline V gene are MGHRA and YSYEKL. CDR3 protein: CASSQGQGATGELFF. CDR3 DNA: TGCGCCAGCAGCCAGGGGCAGGGGGCAACCGGGGAGCTGTTTTTT.

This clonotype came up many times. The CDR3 protein is CASSLDRGSQYF. CDR3 in DNA: TGTGCCAGCAGCTTGGACAGGGGTAGCCAGTACTTC. This sequence joins TRBV5-5 and TRBJ2-5, with 7 bases lining up with TRBD1. CDR3 length equals 12 residues. V lost 0 bases, J lost 10 bases, and 3 bases stayed unmatched. The V gene's germline CDR1 is SGHKS and CDR2 YYEKEE (reference sequence).

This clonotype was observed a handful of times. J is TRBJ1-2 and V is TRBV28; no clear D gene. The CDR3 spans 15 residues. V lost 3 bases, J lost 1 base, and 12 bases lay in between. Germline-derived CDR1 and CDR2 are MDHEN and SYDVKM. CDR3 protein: CASSLEPGRNYGYTF. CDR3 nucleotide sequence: TGTGCCAGCAGTTTGGAACCGGGCCGTAACTATGGCTACACCTTC.

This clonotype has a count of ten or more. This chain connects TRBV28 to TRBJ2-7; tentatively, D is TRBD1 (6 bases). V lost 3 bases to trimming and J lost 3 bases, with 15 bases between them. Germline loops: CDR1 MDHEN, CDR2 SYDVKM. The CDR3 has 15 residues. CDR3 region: CASSFPGTTLYEQYF. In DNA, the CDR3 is TGTGCCAGCAGTTTCCCCGGGACAACCCTCTACGAGCAGTACTTC.

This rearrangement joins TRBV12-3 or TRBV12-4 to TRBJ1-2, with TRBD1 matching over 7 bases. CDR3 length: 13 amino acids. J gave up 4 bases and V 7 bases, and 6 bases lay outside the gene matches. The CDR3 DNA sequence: TGTGCCAGCACCGTAGGGGGCGGCTATGGCTACACCTTC. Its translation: CASTVGGGYGYTF.

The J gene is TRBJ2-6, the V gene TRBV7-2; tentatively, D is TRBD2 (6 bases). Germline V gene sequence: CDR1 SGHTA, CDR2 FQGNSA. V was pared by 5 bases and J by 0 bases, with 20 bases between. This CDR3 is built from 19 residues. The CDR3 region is CASSLKGGNFGSGANVLTF. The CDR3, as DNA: TGTGCCAGCAGCCTTAAAGGAGGGAATTTTGGCTCTGGGGCCAACGTCCTGACTTTC.

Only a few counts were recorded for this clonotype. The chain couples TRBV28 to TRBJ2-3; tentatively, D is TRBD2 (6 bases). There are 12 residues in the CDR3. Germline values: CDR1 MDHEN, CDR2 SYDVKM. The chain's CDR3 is CAWGVSTDTQYF. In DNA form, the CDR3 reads TGTGCGTGGGGGGTTAGCACAGATACGCAGTATTTT.

The CDR3 DNA is TGTGCCAGCAGCTTTGGACTAGCGGGTATACAAGAGACCCAGTACTTC. Translated, it gives CASSFGLAGIQETQYF. The chain recombines TRBV5-4 with TRBJ2-5; 11 bases align to TRBD2. V was pared by 2 bases and J by 2 bases, with 5 bases of the junction left unmatched. The CDR3 loop spans 16 amino acids. The germline V gene has CDR1 SGHNT and CDR2 YYREEE (reference sequence). Combining the CDR3 with reference TRBV5-4 and TRBJ2-5 gives the whole variable domain ETGVTQSPTHLIKTRGQQVTLRCSSQSGHNTVSWYQQALGQGPQFIFQYYREEENGRGNFPPRFSGLQFPNYSSELNVNALELDDSALYLCASSFGLAGIQETQYFGPGTRLLVL.

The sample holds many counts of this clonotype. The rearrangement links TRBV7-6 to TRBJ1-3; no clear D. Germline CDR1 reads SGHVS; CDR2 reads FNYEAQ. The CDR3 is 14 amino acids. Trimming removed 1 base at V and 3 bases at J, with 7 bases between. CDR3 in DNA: TGTGCCAGCAGCTTAGAACTTTTTGGAAACACCATATATTTT. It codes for CASSLELFGNTIYF.

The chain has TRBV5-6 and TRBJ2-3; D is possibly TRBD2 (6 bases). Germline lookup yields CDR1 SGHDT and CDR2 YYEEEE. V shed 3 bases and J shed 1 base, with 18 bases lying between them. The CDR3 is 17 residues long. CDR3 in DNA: TGTGCCAGCAGCTATTCGGGACTTCTTCCGGGCACAGATACGCAGTATTTT. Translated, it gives CASSYSGLLPGTDTQYF.

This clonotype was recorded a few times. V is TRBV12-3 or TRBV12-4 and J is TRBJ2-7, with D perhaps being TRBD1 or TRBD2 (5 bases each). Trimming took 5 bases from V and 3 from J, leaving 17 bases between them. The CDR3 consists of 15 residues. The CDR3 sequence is CASSPQGGGSYEQYF. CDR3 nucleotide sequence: TGTGCCAGCAGTCCCCAGGGTGGTGGGAGCTACGAGCAGTACTTC.

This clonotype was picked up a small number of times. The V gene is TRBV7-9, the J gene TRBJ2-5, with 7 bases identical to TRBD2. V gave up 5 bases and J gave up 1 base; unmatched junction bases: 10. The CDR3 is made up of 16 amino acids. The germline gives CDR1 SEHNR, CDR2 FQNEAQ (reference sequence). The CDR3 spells CASSKRGDGRQETQYF. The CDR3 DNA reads TGTGCCAGCAGCAAGCGGGGAGATGGACGCCAAGAGACCCAGTACTTC.

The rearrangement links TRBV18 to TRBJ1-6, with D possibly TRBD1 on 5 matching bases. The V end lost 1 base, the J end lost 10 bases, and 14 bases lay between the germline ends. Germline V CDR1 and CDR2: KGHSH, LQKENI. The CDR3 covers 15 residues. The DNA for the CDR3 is TGTGCCAGCTCACCACTAGGCGGGGGAGAATCACCCCTCCACTTT. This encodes CASSPLGGGESPLHF.

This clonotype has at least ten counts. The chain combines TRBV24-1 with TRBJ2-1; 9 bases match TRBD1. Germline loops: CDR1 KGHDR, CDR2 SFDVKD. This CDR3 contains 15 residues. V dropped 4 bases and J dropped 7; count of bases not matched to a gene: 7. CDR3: CATSDWTGDGNEQFF. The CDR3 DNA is TGTGCCACCAGTGACTGGACAGGGGATGGAAATGAGCAGTTCTTC.

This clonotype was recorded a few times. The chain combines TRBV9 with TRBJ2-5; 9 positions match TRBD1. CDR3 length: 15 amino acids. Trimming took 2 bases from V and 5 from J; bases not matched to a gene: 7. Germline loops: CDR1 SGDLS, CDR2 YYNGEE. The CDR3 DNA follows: TGTGCCAGCAGCGTCGCAGGGACAGGGAAGGAGACCCAGTACTTC. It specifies CASSVAGTGKETQYF.

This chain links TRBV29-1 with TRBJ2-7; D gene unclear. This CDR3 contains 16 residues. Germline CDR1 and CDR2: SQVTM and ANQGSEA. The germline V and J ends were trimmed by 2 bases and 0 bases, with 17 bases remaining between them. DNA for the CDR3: TGCAGCGTTGAAATTAGTGCAAATACTCCCTCCTACGAGCAGTACTTC. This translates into CSVEISANTPSYEQYF.

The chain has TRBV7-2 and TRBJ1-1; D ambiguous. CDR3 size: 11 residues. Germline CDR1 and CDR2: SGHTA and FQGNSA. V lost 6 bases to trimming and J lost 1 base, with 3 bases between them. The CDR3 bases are TGTGCCAGCAGGGAGAACACTGAAGCTTTCTTT. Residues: CASRENTEAFF.